This passage covers 15 T cell receptor beta chains from one sample sequenced in a study of T cell responses to AZD1222 COVID-19 vaccine. The protocol was immunoSEQ multiplex PCR, while the TCRdb copy is restricted to in-frame clones and leaves out a portion. The sample records 120,000 to 150,000 clones, about 90% being singletons. Specimen: peripheral blood, collected 28 days after the second AZD1222 dose. These receptors were collected from an adult who received the AZD1222 COVID-19 vaccine.

This chain links TRBV13 with TRBJ2-5, with D unclear. V was pared by 5 bases and J by 5 bases, with 9 bases between. This CDR3 comprises 12 residues. In germline, CDR1 is PRHDT, CDR2 FYEKMQ (reference sequence). The CDR3 sequence is CASSRTMETQYF. The CDR3 region has the DNA TGTGCCAGCAGCCGTACTATGGAGACCCAGTACTTC.

This chain joins TRBV4-3 and TRBJ2-3; 9 positions match TRBD2. Germline V gene sequence: CDR1 LGHNA, CDR2 YSLEER. V lost 0 bases and J lost 6; bases outside the gene matches: 7. The CDR3 extends over 16 amino acids. CDR3 nucleotides: TGCGCCAGCAGCCAAGAGTCCGCGGGAGGGCCGGATACGCAGTATTTT. As protein: CASSQESAGGPDTQYF.

The chain couples TRBV24-1 to TRBJ2-2; tentative D call: TRBD1 (6 bases). V lost 11 bases to trimming and J lost 3 bases, with 15 bases between them. In germline, CDR1 is KGHDR, CDR2 SFDVKD. The CDR3 length is 14 residues. CDR3 loop: CASQGSLDTGELFF. CDR3 nucleotides: TGTGCCAGTCAGGGGAGTTTAGACACCGGGGAGCTGTTTTTT.

The rearrangement uses TRBV5-1 and TRBJ1-5; possibly TRBD1 for D (6 bases). Germline CDR1 is SGHRS and CDR2 is YFSETQ. V shed 2 bases and J shed 1 base, with 7 bases lying between them. This CDR3 has 14 amino acids. CDR3 in amino acids: CASSLGQSNQPQHF. Here the CDR3 DNA reads TGCGCCAGCAGCTTAGGACAGAGCAATCAGCCCCAGCATTTT.

This chain connects TRBV4-3 to TRBJ2-6; D is unclear. Trimming stripped 0 bases from V and 1 base from J, with 4 bases between. The CDR3 covers 15 residues. CDR1 and CDR2 from the germline V gene are LGHNA and YSLEER. CDR3 region: CASSQEGSGANVLTF. In DNA, the CDR3 is TGCGCCAGCAGCCAAGAGGGGTCTGGGGCCAACGTCCTGACTTTC.

The chain has TRBV6-5 and TRBJ1-5; possibly TRBD1 for D (6 bases). Trimming took off 7 bases at V and 5 bases at J, with 12 bases between the two ends. The CDR3 has 13 residues. CDR1 and CDR2 from the germline V gene are MNHEY and SVGAGI. The CDR3 DNA reads TGTGCCAGCACATTCGGGGGGCATCAGCCCCAGCATTTT. Its translation is CASTFGGHQPQHF.

The gene calls are TRBV18 and TRBJ2-5; 8 positions match TRBD1. With V trimmed by 2 bases and J by 4 bases, 6 bases remained unmatched. Germline assignment: CDR1 KGHSH and CDR2 LQKENI. This CDR3 is built from 15 residues. The CDR3 nucleotides read TGTGCCAGCTCACCAGCAGGGGGCAGGCGAGAGACCCAGTACTTC. It codes for CASSPAGGRRETQYF.

The rearrangement uses TRBV19 and TRBJ2-7; a weak D match, TRBD1 (6 bases). The CDR3 has 14 amino acids. Germline CDR1 LNHDA, CDR2 SQIVND (reference sequence). Trimming stripped 4 bases from V and 0 bases from J, with 10 bases between. Written as DNA, the CDR3 is TGTGCCAGTAGTACAAGACAGGACTCCTACGAGCAGTACTTC. Its translation is CASSTRQDSYEQYF.

The chain links TRBV15 to TRBJ2-3, with a weak D call TRBD2 (6 bases). The CDR3 consists of 15 residues. Trimming removed 1 base from V and 3 bases from J, with 11 bases in between. CDR1 is LNHNV and CDR2 is YYDKDF in the germline V gene (reference sequence). In DNA, the CDR3 is TGTGCCACCAGCAGAGTTAGGAGGGTGACAGATACGCAGTATTTT. It translates to CATSRVRRVTDTQYF.

The V and J genes are TRBV5-1 and TRBJ2-2; no firm D call. This CDR3 region has 12 residues. Between the trimmed V and J ends, which lost 5 bases and 2 bases, there was a span of 4 bases. CDR1 is SGHRS, CDR2 YFSETQ, per germline. As DNA, the CDR3 is TGCGCCAGCAGGGGCAACACCGGGGAGCTGTTTTTT. It yields the protein CASRGNTGELFF.

V and J are TRBV24-1 and TRBJ1-2; perhaps TRBD1 as D (5 bases). The CDR3 has 12 amino acids. From germline, CDR1 is KGHDR and CDR2 SFDVKD. V lost 4 bases, J lost 5 bases, and 7 bases lay in between. The DNA for the CDR3 is TGTGCCACCAGTGACGCAGGGTATGGCTACACCTTC. As protein: CATSDAGYGYTF.

V gene TRBV24-1 combines with J gene TRBJ2-1; tentatively, D is TRBD1 (6 bases). Germline assignment: CDR1 KGHDR and CDR2 SFDVKD. The CDR3 is 14 amino acids. V was trimmed by 4 bases and J by 1 base, leaving 7 bases between them. The CDR3 loop is CATSEGGSYNEQFF. Here the CDR3 DNA reads TGTGCCACCAGTGAAGGGGGTTCCTACAATGAGCAGTTCTTC.

The V and J genes are TRBV20-1 and TRBJ1-5; perhaps TRBD1 as D (5 bases). There are 13 residues in the CDR3. Germline V gene data show CDR1 as DFQATT and CDR2 as SNEGSKA (reference sequence). V lost 3 bases and J 2 bases, leaving 8 bases between the germline ends. In DNA form, the CDR3 reads TGCAGTGCTAGTAGAGGGGGCAATCAGCCCCAGCATTTT. Translating gives CSASRGGNQPQHF.

This rearrangement joins TRBV9 to TRBJ2-7; 9 positions match TRBD1. V dropped 4 bases and J dropped 9; count of bases not matched to a gene: 5. Germline values: CDR1 SGDLS, CDR2 YYNGEE. The CDR3 spans 12 residues. The CDR3 spells CASSPTGGVQYF. The CDR3 bases are TGTGCCAGCAGCCCAACAGGGGGCGTGCAGTACTTC.

The chain combines TRBV11-3 with TRBJ1-4, with 8 bases matching TRBD1. This CDR3 spans 15 amino acids. Trimming at V came to 1 base and at J to 7 bases, leaving 5 bases not matched to a gene. The germline V gene has CDR1 SGHNT and CDR2 YENEEA. CDR3 region: CASSLGTGLFEKLFF. DNA for the CDR3: TGTGCCAGCAGCTTAGGGACAGGGCTGTTTGAAAAACTGTTTTTT.